The sample holds many counts of the clone carrying this T cell receptor (beta chain). Its antigen remains unknown. V lost 3 bases and J lost 2, with 13 bases in between. CDR3 length equals 14 residues. Germline V CDR1 and CDR2: GTSNPN, SVGIG (reference sequence). Study observations and caveats: The larger-cohort validation was restricted to a single TCR beta V-J rearrangement rather than whole repertoires.

Constant-region reverse primers amplified full-length variable regions, followed by semi-nested Nested Universal Primer A PCR. TCRdb reprocessed the 5' RACE reads with MiXCR, giving one entry per CDR3 protein. Of around 57,000 distinct CDR3 sequences listed, around 26% are singletons. The sequence derives from a female donor with breast cancer. This chain links TRBV30 with TRBJ1-1; weak D call: TRBD1 (5 bases). Sequencing was done on a sample of tumor-infiltrating memory CD4+ T cells sorted from the breast tumor. Subset noted: memory CD4+ T cells, CD4+CD45RO+CD25-. DNA for the CDR3: TGTGCCTGGAGGTCGGGACTATTTAACACTGAAGCTTTCTTT. It translates to CAWRSGLFNTEAFF.